The 26 T cell receptor beta chains in this list originate from one sample, sequenced in a study of blood T cells in healthy people across ages. Primers used in a second PCR of roughly 6 to 11 cycles were a sample-barcoded 5' primer and a J-beta primer mix. TCRdb ran MiXCR on the 5' RACE reads and lists one entry per CDR3 protein. This sample has about 1.5 million distinct CDR3 sequences, with roughly 40% found just once. The sequencing sample was made of blood. The receptors stem from a woman aged 18-29 years in good health.

This clonotype was seen more than once but under ten times. This sequence joins TRBV7-2 and TRBJ2-4; 11 positions agree with TRBD2. The J segment lost 9 bases and the V segment lost 4 bases, leaving 11 bases of the junction unmatched. Per the germline V gene, CDR1 is SGHTA and CDR2 is FQGNSA. CDR3 length: 16 residues. CDR3 nucleotide sequence: TGTGCCAGCAGCTCCCGACTAGCGGGAAGTTCAGTCATTCAGTACTTC. It yields the protein CASSSRLAGSSVIQYF.

The V gene is TRBV6-5, the J gene TRBJ1-2; D is undetermined. Trimming stripped 9 bases from V and 3 bases from J, with 14 bases between. From germline, CDR1 is MNHEY and CDR2 SVGAGI. The CDR3 covers 13 residues. CDR3 sequence reads: CASRVVAYYGYTF. Written as DNA, the CDR3 is TGTGCCAGTAGAGTGGTCGCTTACTATGGCTACACCTTC.

The chain couples TRBV3-1 to TRBJ2-3; 8 bases are shared with TRBD2. CDR3 length: 15 amino acids. With 4 bases clipped from V and 3 bases from J, the junction kept 6 bases outside the gene matches. Per the germline V gene, CDR1 is LGHDT and CDR2 is YNNKEL (reference sequence). CDR3 DNA sequence: TGTGCCAGCAGCCGGTGGACTAGCTCAACAGATACGCAGTATTTT. Residues: CASSRWTSSTDTQYF.

This clonotype was recorded many times. V gene TRBV27 combines with J gene TRBJ2-7; tentative D call: TRBD2 (5 bases). CDR1 is MNHEY, CDR2 SMNVEV, per germline (reference sequence). Trimming took 5 bases from V and 3 from J, leaving 8 bases between them. The CDR3 is made up of 12 amino acids. Written as DNA, the CDR3 is TGTGCCAGCAGTCCCGGACTCTACGAGCAGTACTTC. It is translated as CASSPGLYEQYF.

This clonotype was recorded a few times. The chain recombines TRBV7-2 with TRBJ2-1, with 7 bases identical to TRBD2. Germline CDR1 is SGHTA and CDR2 is FQGNSA. J was trimmed by 5 bases and V by 5 bases; bases with no gene match: 9. This CDR3 region has 15 residues. In nucleotides, the CDR3 is TGTGCCAGCAGCAAGCGGGACTTCCCAAACAATGAGCAGTTCTTC. Translating gives CASSKRDFPNNEQFF.

This clonotype was observed many times. V is TRBV12-3 or TRBV12-4 and J is TRBJ2-7; TRBD2 is a possible D gene (6 bases). V was cut by 5 bases and J by 0 bases, with 14 bases left in between. There are 15 residues in the CDR3. The CDR3 loop reads CASSVGTESSYEQYF. CDR3 sequence (DNA): TGTGCCAGCAGTGTCGGGACTGAGAGCTCCTACGAGCAGTACTTC.

The V call is TRBV4-1, the J call TRBJ2-5; TRBD2 agrees at 9 bases. The V segment lost 0 bases and the J segment 5 bases; nucleotides outside the gene matches: 10. This CDR3 has 17 amino acids. CDR1 is MGHRA, CDR2 YSYEKL, per germline. CDR3 nucleotide sequence: TGCGCCAGCAGCCAAGATAGGCTAGCGGGAAAATCGGAGACCCAGTACTTC. Amino acid sequence: CASSQDRLAGKSETQYF.

V is TRBV27 and J is TRBJ1-5; no firm D call. The CDR3 extends over 13 amino acids. Trimming took 2 bases from V and 6 from J, leaving 8 bases between them. Germline CDR1 reads MNHEY; CDR2 reads SMNVEV (reference sequence). CDR3 region: CASSLAGIQPQHF. The CDR3, as DNA: TGTGCCAGCAGTTTAGCTGGAATTCAGCCCCAGCATTTT.

This chain links TRBV9 with TRBJ2-2; perhaps TRBD1 as D (6 bases). CDR3 length: 17 amino acids. V dropped 0 bases and J dropped 0 bases, with 12 bases sitting between them. Germline CDR1 and CDR2: SGDLS and YYNGEE. This CDR3 is CASSVAQGGPNTGELFF. The CDR3 nucleotides read TGTGCCAGCAGCGTAGCACAGGGCGGGCCGAACACCGGGGAGCTGTTTTTT.

This sequence joins TRBV2 and TRBJ1-2; D gene uncertain. The germline V gene has CDR1 SNHLY and CDR2 FYNNEI. This CDR3 region has 14 residues. V shed 5 bases and J shed 8 bases, with 18 bases lying between them. CDR3 protein: CASSKEFPFDGYTF. Written as DNA, the CDR3 is TGTGCCAGCAGTAAGGAATTCCCTTTCGACGGCTACACCTTC.

This clonotype was detected only a few times. The chain links TRBV6-5 to TRBJ1-5, with 9 nucleotides matching TRBD1. The CDR3 contains 15 residues. Per the germline V gene, CDR1 is MNHEY and CDR2 is SVGAGI. The trim removed 0 bases at V and 5 bases at J, leaving 2 bases unmatched. DNA of the CDR3: TGTGCCAGCAGTTACTCGAGGACAGGGGATCAGCCCCAGCATTTT. As protein: CASSYSRTGDQPQHF.

The rearrangement uses TRBV10-3 and TRBJ2-3, with D possibly TRBD2 on 5 matching bases. CDR3 length: 10 residues. Trimming removed 8 bases at V and 6 bases at J, with 6 bases between. The germline CDR1 and CDR2 sequences are ENHRY and SYGVKD. The CDR3 loop is CAIGGDTQYF. The CDR3 DNA sequence: TGTGCCATCGGCGGGGATACGCAGTATTTT.

The J gene is TRBJ2-4, the V gene TRBV20-1, with TRBD2 matching 7 bases. V lost 6 bases and J lost 5; bases outside the gene matches: 7. The CDR3 consists of 13 residues. CDR1 is DFQATT and CDR2 is SNEGSKA in the germline V gene (reference sequence). The CDR3 protein is CSAREGSENIQYF. The CDR3 DNA reads as TGCAGTGCAAGGGAGGGGTCGGAAAACATTCAGTACTTC.

This clonotype was seen repeatedly, ten times or more. The chain has TRBV29-1 and TRBJ2-3; D not certain. Germline CDR1 and CDR2: SQVTM and ANQGSEA. Trimming took 3 bases from V and 2 from J, leaving 12 bases between them. The CDR3 contains 14 residues. CDR3 bases: TGCAGCGTTGATAGGGCACGGGCCACAGATACGCAGTATTTT. This gives the protein CSVDRARATDTQYF.

The chain links TRBV6-5 to TRBJ1-3; 7 nucleotides align to TRBD1. With 7 bases clipped from V and 0 bases from J, the junction kept 9 bases outside the gene matches. Germline CDR1 and CDR2: MNHEY and SVGAGI. The CDR3 is made up of 16 amino acids. CDR3 sequence reads: CASTSDRAGSGNTIYF. CDR3 nucleotides: TGTGCCAGCACCTCAGACAGGGCCGGCTCTGGAAACACCATATATTTT.

Only a few counts were recorded for this clonotype. The rearrangement joins TRBV9 to TRBJ2-3; the D gene is possibly TRBD2 (5 bases). Trimming pared 4 bases from V and 0 bases from J, leaving 15 bases between. This CDR3 contains 16 residues. Germline V CDR1 and CDR2: SGDLS, YYNGEE. DNA for the CDR3: TGTGCCAGCAGCCCGAGGGAGTTTACTAGCACAGATACGCAGTATTTT. Protein sequence: CASSPREFTSTDTQYF.

The V and J genes are TRBV20-1 and TRBJ2-1, with 7 bases matching TRBD2. CDR3 size: 14 residues. V was pared by 1 base and J by 7 bases, with 7 bases of the junction left unmatched. CDR1 is DFQATT, CDR2 SNEGSKA, per germline (reference sequence). The CDR3 region is CSARGGSPGNEQFF. CDR3 bases: TGCAGTGCTAGAGGCGGGAGCCCCGGGAATGAGCAGTTCTTC.

Notes on this clonotype: Just one base apart from a much larger clone, this may be a read error. This rearrangement joins TRBV11-2 to TRBJ2-3, with 7 bases that match TRBD2. The ends lost 2 bases at V and 2 bases at J; junction bases unmatched: 4. This CDR3 has 15 amino acids. Germline values: CDR1 SGHAT, CDR2 FQNNGV. CDR3 region: CASSLWEGDTDTQYF. The CDR3 DNA reads as TGTGCCAGCAGCTTATGGGAGGGTGACACAGATACGCAGTATTTT.

This rearrangement joins TRBV19 to TRBJ2-1, with 8 bases identical to TRBD1. V gave up 3 bases and J gave up 5 bases; unmatched junction bases: 9. The CDR3 contains 16 residues. Germline CDR1 reads LNHDA; CDR2 reads SQIVND (reference sequence). The chain's CDR3 is CASSILRGRVDNEQFF. CDR3 coding DNA: TGTGCCAGTAGTATCCTCAGGGGGCGGGTGGACAATGAGCAGTTCTTC. The complete variable domain, with remaining parts taken from reference TRBV19 and TRBJ2-1, reads DGGITQSPKYLFRKEGQNVTLSCEQNLNHDAMYWYRQDPGQGLRLIYYSQIVNDFQKGDIAEGYSVSREKKESFPLTVTSAQKNPTAFYLCASSILRGRVDNEQFFGPGTRLTVL.

This clonotype occurred a few times. The V gene is TRBV11-1, the J gene TRBJ2-1; no clear D gene. Trimming pared 7 bases from V and 6 bases from J, leaving 10 bases between. Germline V gene lookup returns CDR1 SGHAT and CDR2 FQDESV (reference sequence). This CDR3 is 12 amino acids long. CDR3 nucleotide sequence: TGTGCCAGCACCCTGGGCCCCAATGAGCAGTTCTTC. Encoded protein: CASTLGPNEQFF.

The V call is TRBV5-1, the J call TRBJ2-5, with TRBD1 as a possible D gene (5 bases). The J call may be faulty, since TRBJ2-7 better matches the DNA end. Germline-derived CDR1 and CDR2 are SGHRS and YFSETQ. The CDR3 spans 14 residues. This chain's CDR3 is CASSLEWGRYEQYF. Written as DNA, the CDR3 is TGCGCCAGCAGCTTGGAGTGGGGCAGGTACGAGCAGTACTTC.

This clonotype occurred a few times. This chain uses TRBV6-1 with TRBJ2-5; D unresolved. This CDR3 has 13 residues. Trimming left V 8 bases short and J 1 base short, with 11 bases between. Germline CDR1 MNHNS, CDR2 SASEGT. CDR3 sequence (DNA): TGTGCCAGCTGGCCTGGGGTCCAAGAGACCCAGTACTTC. Translated, it gives CASWPGVQETQYF.

This chain joins TRBV6-5 and TRBJ2-7, with 9 bases lining up with TRBD2. Trimming removed 7 bases from V and 7 bases from J; junction bases left unmatched: 11. CDR3 length: 14 amino acids. Germline loops: CDR1 MNHEY, CDR2 SVGAGI. The CDR3 coding sequence is TGTGCCAGCAACCAGCGGGGGGCCCACAATGAGCAGTACTTC. This gives the protein CASNQRGAHNEQYF.

The V and J genes are TRBV5-1 and TRBJ1-6; D remains ambiguous. Germline V gene sequence: CDR1 SGHRS, CDR2 YFSETQ. The CDR3 length is 13 residues. V was cut by 0 bases and J by 8 bases, with 6 bases left in between. Here the CDR3 reads CASSLELYSPLHF. The DNA of the CDR3 is TGCGCCAGCAGCTTGGAGCTGTATTCACCCCTCCACTTT.

V usage is TRBV5-1 and J usage is TRBJ2-1; D not resolved. CDR1 and CDR2 from the germline V gene are SGHRS and YFSETQ. The CDR3 spans 15 residues. Trimming took 1 base from V and 0 from J, leaving 8 bases between them. CDR3 loop: CASSLTQNSYNEQFF. CDR3 sequence (DNA): TGCGCCAGCAGCTTGACCCAGAACTCCTACAATGAGCAGTTCTTC.

CDR3: CASSSPGPTGSGEQYF. The CDR3 nucleotides read TGTGCCAGCAGTAGCCCGGGACCCACTGGGTCGGGAGAGCAGTACTTC. This chain uses TRBV6-5 with TRBJ2-7, with D perhaps being TRBD1 or TRBD2 (5 bases each). CDR1 is MNHEY, CDR2 SVGAGI, per germline. The CDR3 runs to 16 residues. V lost 5 bases, J lost 7 bases, and 24 bases lay in between.